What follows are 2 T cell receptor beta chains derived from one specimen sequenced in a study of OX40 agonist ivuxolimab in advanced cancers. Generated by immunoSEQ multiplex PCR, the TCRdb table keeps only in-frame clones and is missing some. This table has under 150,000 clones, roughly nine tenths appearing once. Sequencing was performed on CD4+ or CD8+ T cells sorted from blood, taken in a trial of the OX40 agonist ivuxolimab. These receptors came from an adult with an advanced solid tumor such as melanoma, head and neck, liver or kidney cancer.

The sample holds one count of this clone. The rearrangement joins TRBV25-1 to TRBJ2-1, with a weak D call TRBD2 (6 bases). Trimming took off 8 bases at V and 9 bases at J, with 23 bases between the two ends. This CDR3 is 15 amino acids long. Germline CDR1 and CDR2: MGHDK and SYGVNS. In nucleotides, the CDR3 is TGTGCCAGCCGTCCAGTCGGGAGCTCCCTGCTTGAGCAGTTCTTC. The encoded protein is CASRPVGSSLLEQFF.

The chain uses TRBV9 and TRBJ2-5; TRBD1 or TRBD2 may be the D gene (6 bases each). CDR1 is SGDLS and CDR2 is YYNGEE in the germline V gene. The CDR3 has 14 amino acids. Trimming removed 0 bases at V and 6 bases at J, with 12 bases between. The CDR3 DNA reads TGTGCCAGCAGCGTAGGCGGGGACATGCAGACCCAGTACTTC. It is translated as CASSVGGDMQTQYF.